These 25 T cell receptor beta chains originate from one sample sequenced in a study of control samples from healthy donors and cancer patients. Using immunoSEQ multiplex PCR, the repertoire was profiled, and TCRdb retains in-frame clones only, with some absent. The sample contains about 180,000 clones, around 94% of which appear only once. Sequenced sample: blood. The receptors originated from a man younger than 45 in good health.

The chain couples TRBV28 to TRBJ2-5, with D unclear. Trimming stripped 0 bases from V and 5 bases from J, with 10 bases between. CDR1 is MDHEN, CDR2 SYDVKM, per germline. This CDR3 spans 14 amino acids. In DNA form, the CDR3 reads TGTGCCAGCAGTTTATGGATGGGGATGGAGACCCAGTACTTC. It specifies CASSLWMGMETQYF.

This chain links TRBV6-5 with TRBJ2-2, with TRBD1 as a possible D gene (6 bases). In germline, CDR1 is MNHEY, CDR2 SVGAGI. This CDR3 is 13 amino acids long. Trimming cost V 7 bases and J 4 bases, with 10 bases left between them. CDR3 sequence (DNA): TGTGCCAGCATTATAGGGGGCACCGGGGAGCTGTTTTTT. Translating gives CASIIGGTGELFF.

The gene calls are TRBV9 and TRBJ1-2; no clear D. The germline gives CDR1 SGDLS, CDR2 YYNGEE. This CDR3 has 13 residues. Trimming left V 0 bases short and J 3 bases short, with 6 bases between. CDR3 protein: CASSVGQDYGYTF. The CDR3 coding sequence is TGTGCCAGCAGCGTAGGGCAGGACTATGGCTACACCTTC.

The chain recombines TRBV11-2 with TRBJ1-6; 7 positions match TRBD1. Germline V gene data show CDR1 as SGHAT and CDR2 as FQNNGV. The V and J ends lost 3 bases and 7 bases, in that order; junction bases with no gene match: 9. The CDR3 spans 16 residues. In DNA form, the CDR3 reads TGTGCCAGCAGCTTCGGACAGGACTCAGGGAATTCACCCCTCCACTTT. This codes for CASSFGQDSGNSPLHF.

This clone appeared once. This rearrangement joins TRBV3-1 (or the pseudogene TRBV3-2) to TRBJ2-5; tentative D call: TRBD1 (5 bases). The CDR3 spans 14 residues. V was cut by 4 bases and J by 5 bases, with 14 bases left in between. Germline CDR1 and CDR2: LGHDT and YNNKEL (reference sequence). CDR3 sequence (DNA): TGTGCCAGCAGCCGCCGTCCCAGGGCCGAGACCCAGTACTTC. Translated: CASSRRPRAETQYF.

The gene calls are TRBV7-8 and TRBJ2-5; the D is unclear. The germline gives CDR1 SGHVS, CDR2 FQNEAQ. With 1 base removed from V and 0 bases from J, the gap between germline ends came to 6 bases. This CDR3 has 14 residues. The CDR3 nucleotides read TGTGCCAGCAGCTTAGGGTCAAACCAAGAGACCCAGTACTTC. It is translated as CASSLGSNQETQYF.

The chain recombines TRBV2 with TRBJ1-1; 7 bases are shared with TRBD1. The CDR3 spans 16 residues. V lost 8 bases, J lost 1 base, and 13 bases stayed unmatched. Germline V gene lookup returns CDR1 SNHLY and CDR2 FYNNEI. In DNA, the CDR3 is TGTGCCAGCCGAAGGAGGCAGGGGGATCAGAACACTGAAGCTTTCTTT. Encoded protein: CASRRRQGDQNTEAFF. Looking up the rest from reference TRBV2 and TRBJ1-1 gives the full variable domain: EPEVTQTPSHQVTQMGQEVILRCVPISNHLYFYWYRQILGQKVEFLVSFYNNEISEKSEIFDDQFSVERPDGSNFTLKIRSTKLEDSAMYFCASRRRQGDQNTEAFFGQGTRLTVV.

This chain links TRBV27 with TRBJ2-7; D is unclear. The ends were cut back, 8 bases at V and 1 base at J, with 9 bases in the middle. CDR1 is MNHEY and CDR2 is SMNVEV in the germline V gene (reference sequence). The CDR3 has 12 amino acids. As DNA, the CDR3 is TGTGCCAGCGGGATAAGTTCCTACGAGCAGTACTTC. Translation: CASGISSYEQYF.

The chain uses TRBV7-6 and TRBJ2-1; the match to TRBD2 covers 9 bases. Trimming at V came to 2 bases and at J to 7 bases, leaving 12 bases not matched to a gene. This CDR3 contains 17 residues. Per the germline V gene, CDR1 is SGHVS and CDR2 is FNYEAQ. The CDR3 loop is CASSLTAGGPRKNEQFF. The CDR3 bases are TGTGCCAGCAGCTTAACTGCGGGAGGGCCACGTAAGAATGAGCAGTTCTTC.

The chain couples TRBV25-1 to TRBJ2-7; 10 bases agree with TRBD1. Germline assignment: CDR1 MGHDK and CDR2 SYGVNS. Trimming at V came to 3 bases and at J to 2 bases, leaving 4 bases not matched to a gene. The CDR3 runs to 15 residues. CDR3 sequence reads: CASSESGTGAYEQYF. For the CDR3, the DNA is TGTGCCAGCAGTGAGTCCGGGACAGGGGCCTACGAGCAGTACTTC.

CDR3 DNA: TGTGCCAGCAGTCACGACGGGAATCAGCCCCAGCATTTT. It specifies CASSHDGNQPQHF. V usage is TRBV6-5 and J usage is TRBJ1-5; unclear D gene. The CDR3 length is 13 residues. Trimming removed 5 bases at V and 4 bases at J, with 9 bases between. Germline CDR1 is MNHEY and CDR2 is SVGAGI.

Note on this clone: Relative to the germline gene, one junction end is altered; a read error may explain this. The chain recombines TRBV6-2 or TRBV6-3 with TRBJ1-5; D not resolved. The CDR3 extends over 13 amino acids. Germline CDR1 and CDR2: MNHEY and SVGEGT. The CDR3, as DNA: TGTGTCAGCAGTTACTCGAGGGATCAGCCCCAGCATTTT. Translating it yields CVSSYSRDQPQHF.

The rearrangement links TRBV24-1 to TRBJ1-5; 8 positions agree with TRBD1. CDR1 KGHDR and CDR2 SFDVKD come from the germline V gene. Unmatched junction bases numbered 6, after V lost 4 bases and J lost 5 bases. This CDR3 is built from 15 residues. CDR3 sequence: CATSEKQGGYQPQHF. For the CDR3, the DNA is TGTGCCACCAGTGAAAAACAGGGGGGCTATCAGCCCCAGCATTTT.

CDR3 region: CASSPGRQETQYF. In DNA form, the CDR3 reads TGTGCCAGCTCCCCTGGCAGGCAAGAGACCCAGTACTTC. The chain links TRBV18 to TRBJ2-5; D gene uncertain. Looked up from germline, CDR1 is KGHSH and CDR2 is LQKENI. V was shortened by 6 bases and J by 2 bases, with 10 bases between the two germline ends. The CDR3 runs to 13 residues.

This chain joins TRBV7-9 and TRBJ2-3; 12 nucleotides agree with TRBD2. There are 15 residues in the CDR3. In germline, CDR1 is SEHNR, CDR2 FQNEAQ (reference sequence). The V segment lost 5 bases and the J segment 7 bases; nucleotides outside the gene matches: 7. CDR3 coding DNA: TGTGCCAGCAGCCTCGGGACTAGCGGGTCAAATACGCAGTATTTT. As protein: CASSLGTSGSNTQYF.

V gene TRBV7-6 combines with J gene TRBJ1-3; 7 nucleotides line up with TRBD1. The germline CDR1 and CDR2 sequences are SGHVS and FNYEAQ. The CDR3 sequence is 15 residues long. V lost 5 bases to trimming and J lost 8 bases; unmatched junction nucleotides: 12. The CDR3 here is CASSPPGGGVDTIYF. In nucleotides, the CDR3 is TGTGCCAGCAGCCCCCCAGGGGGGGGAGTAGACACCATATATTTT.

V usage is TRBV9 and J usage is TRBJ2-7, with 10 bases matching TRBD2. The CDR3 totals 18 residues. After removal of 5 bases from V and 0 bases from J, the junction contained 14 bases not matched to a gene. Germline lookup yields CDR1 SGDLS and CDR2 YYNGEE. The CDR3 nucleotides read TGTGCCAGCAGTCGACTAGCGGGCCCTTCTAGGAGCTCCTACGAGCAGTACTTC. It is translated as CASSRLAGPSRSSYEQYF. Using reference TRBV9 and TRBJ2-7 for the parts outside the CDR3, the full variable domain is DSGVTQTPKHLITATGQRVTLRCSPRSGDLSVYWYQQSLDQGLQFLIQYYNGEERAKGNILERFSAQQFPDLHSELNLSSLELGDSALYFCASSRLAGPSRSSYEQYFGPGTRLTVT.

The CDR3: CASSDDRKTEAFF. CDR3 coding DNA: TGTGCCAGCAGTGATGACAGGAAGACTGAAGCTTTCTTT. This chain joins TRBV2 and TRBJ1-1; tentatively, D is TRBD1 (6 bases). Germline CDR1 is SNHLY and CDR2 is FYNNEI. Between the trimmed V and J ends, which lost 3 bases and 5 bases, there was a span of 10 bases. CDR3 length: 13 amino acids.

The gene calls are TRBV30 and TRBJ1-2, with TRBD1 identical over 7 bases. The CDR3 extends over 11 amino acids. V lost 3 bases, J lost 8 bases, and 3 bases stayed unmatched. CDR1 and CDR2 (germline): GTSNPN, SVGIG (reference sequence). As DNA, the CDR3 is TGTGCCTGGAGGGGAGGGGGCGGCTACACCTTC. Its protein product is CAWRGGGGYTF.

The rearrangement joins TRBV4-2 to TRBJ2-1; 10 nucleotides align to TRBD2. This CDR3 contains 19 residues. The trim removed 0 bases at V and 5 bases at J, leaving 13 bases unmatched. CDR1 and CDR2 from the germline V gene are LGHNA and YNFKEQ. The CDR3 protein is CASSQDGASGRVLHNEQFF. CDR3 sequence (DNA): TGTGCCAGCAGCCAAGATGGGGCTAGCGGGAGAGTCTTGCACAATGAGCAGTTCTTC.

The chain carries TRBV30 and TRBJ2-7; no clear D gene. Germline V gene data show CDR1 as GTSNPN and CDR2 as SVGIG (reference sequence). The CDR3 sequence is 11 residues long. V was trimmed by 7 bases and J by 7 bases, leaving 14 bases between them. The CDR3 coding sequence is TGTGCCTTGGACGGCCATCAAGAGCAGTACTTC. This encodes CALDGHQEQYF.

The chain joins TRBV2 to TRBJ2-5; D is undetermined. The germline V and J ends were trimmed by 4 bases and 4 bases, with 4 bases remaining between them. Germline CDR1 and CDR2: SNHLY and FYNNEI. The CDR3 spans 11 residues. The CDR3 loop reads CASSARETQYF. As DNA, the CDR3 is TGTGCCAGCAGTGCCAGAGAGACCCAGTACTTC.

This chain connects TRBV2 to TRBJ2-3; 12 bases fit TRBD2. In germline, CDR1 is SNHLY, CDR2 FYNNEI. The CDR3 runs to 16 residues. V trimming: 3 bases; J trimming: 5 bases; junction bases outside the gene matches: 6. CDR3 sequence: CASSDLAGGGGDTQYF. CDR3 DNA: TGTGCCAGCAGTGACCTAGCGGGGGGGGGCGGAGATACGCAGTATTTT.

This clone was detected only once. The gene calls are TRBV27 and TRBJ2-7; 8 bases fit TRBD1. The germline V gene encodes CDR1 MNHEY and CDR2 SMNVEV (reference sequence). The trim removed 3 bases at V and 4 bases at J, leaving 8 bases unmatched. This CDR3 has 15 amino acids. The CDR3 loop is CASSFRQGAAYEQYF. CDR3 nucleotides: TGTGCCAGCAGTTTCCGGCAGGGGGCCGCGTACGAGCAGTACTTC.

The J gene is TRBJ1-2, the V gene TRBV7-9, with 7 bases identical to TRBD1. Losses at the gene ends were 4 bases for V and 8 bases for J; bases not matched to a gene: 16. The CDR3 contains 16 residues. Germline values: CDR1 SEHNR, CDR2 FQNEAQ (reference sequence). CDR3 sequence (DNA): TGTGCCAGCAGCTATAGGCTTGGGGACAGCGATGGCGGCTACACCTTC. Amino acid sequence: CASSYRLGDSDGGYTF.